Listed here are 22 T cell receptor beta chains from one sample, sequenced in a study of T-cell memory formation after mild COVID-19. One entry per CDR3 protein results from TCRdb running MiXCR on the 5' RACE reads. The data contain 30,000 to 45,000 distinct CDR3 sequences, 10% to 12% of them singletons. Input material: PBMCs or a T cell subset sorted from them (not recorded which). These receptors were obtained from a man younger than 30 who had mild COVID-19 (a few samples of this study predate the infection). Cell type and time point are not known.

Many counts were recorded for this clonotype. The chain joins TRBV12-3 or TRBV12-4 to TRBJ2-1, with D uncertain. Trimming removed 6 bases at V and 7 bases at J, with 7 bases between. The CDR3 length is 11 residues. Written as DNA, the CDR3 is TGTGCCAGCAGAGAGCGAAATGAGCAGTTCTTC. This gives the protein CASRERNEQFF.

This clonotype has at least ten counts. This chain uses TRBV5-4 with TRBJ1-2; D ambiguous. Trimming cost V 2 bases and J 6 bases, with 11 bases left between them. This CDR3 region has 13 residues. Germline CDR1 is SGHNT and CDR2 is YYREEE (reference sequence). CDR3 in DNA: TGTGCCAGCAGCTTTTTATCCCGAGATGGCTACACCTTC. Translated, it gives CASSFLSRDGYTF. The full variable domain, in which reference TRBV5-4 and TRBJ1-2 provide the parts outside the CDR3, is ETGVTQSPTHLIKTRGQQVTLRCSSQSGHNTVSWYQQALGQGPQFIFQYYREEENGRGNFPPRFSGLQFPNYSSELNVNALELDDSALYLCASSFLSRDGYTFGSGTRLTVV.

This clonotype was seen many times. The J gene is TRBJ2-5, the V gene TRBV7-3; 9 positions agree with TRBD1. The CDR3 is 15 amino acids. V was clipped by 3 bases and J by 2 bases; unmatched bases: 4. Germline loops: CDR1 SGHTA, CDR2 FQGTGA. CDR3 sequence: CASSLTGTGQETQYF. CDR3 in DNA: TGTGCCAGCAGCTTGACGGGGACAGGGCAAGAGACCCAGTACTTC.

This clonotype was seen at least ten times. CDR3 amino acids: CSAPHVGAVAGEQYF. The CDR3 nucleotides read TGCAGTGCTCCCCATGTTGGGGCGGTGGCAGGCGAGCAGTACTTC. The V gene is TRBV20-1, the J gene TRBJ2-7; tentative D call: TRBD1 (5 bases). The germline V gene encodes CDR1 DFQATT and CDR2 SNEGSKA (reference sequence). This CDR3 region has 15 residues. Between the trimmed V and J ends, which lost 5 bases and 6 bases, there was a span of 23 bases.

This clonotype was counted ten times or more. The CDR3 DNA follows: TGTGCCACCAGCAGAGGGGACGGAGACACCGGGGAGCTGTTTTTT. The encoded protein is CATSRGDGDTGELFF. The chain recombines TRBV15 with TRBJ2-2; either TRBD1 or TRBD2 may supply D (5 bases each). The germline CDR1 and CDR2 sequences are LNHNV and YYDKDF (reference sequence). Trimming removed 1 base from V and 3 bases from J, with 9 bases in between. This CDR3 is built from 15 residues.

This chain links TRBV20-1 with TRBJ1-5; TRBD1 is a possible D gene (6 bases). CDR1 and CDR2 (germline): DFQATT, SNEGSKA (reference sequence). Trimming cost V 6 bases and J 0 bases, with 21 bases left between them. CDR3 size: 17 residues. The CDR3 DNA follows: TGCAGTGCCGCTCTCGGGGGGCGAATAGGTAGCAATCAGCCCCAGCATTTT. Protein sequence: CSAALGGRIGSNQPQHF.

This clonotype has ten or more counts. J is TRBJ2-5 and V is TRBV12-3 or TRBV12-4; D unresolved. This CDR3 comprises 13 residues. Trimming shortened V by 3 bases and J by 1 base, and 6 bases separated the two germline ends. CDR3 in DNA: TGTGCCAGCAGTTTTAACCTCCAAGAGACCCAGTACTTC. It yields the protein CASSFNLQETQYF.

This clonotype was counted ten times or more. The CDR3 protein is CASSLAAEETQYF. In DNA, the CDR3 is TGCGCCAGCAGCTTGGCCGCGGAAGAGACCCAGTACTTC. The rearrangement uses TRBV5-1 and TRBJ2-5; D unresolved. The CDR3 extends over 13 amino acids. The ends were cut back, 0 bases at V and 3 bases at J, with 6 bases in the middle. The germline CDR1 and CDR2 sequences are SGHRS and YFSETQ.

This clonotype was recorded only once. V and J are TRBV7-2 and TRBJ2-1; TRBD2 matches 7 bases. The J segment lost 0 bases and the V segment lost 5 bases, leaving 4 bases of the junction unmatched. This CDR3 comprises 15 residues. Per the germline V gene, CDR1 is SGHTA and CDR2 is FQGNSA. For the CDR3, the DNA is TGTGCCAGCAGCCCTTGGACTAGCTCCTACAATGAGCAGTTCTTC. This sequence encodes CASSPWTSSYNEQFF.

This clonotype was found many times. The CDR3 loop is CASSSLYSDTEAFF. CDR3 nucleotide sequence: TGCGCCAGCAGCTCTCTTTACTCTGACACTGAAGCTTTCTTT. The chain is built from TRBV5-1 and TRBJ1-1, with D hard to call. CDR3 length: 14 amino acids. Germline V gene data show CDR1 as SGHRS and CDR2 as YFSETQ. V lost 3 bases and J 3 bases, leaving 12 bases between the germline ends.

This clonotype was observed at least ten times. CDR3 sequence: CASSGAGTGEETQYF. CDR3 sequence (DNA): TGCGCCAGCAGCGGTGCAGGGACAGGGGAAGAGACCCAGTACTTC. The chain uses TRBV5-1 and TRBJ2-5; 10 bases line up with TRBD1. Germline CDR1 SGHRS, CDR2 YFSETQ. The V segment lost 4 bases and the J segment 3 bases; nucleotides outside the gene matches: 6. The CDR3 contains 15 residues.

This clonotype was recorded many times. The CDR3 loop reads CASSLAVGAGGNTIYF. CDR3 in DNA: TGTGCCAGCAGCTTAGCGGTCGGGGCGGGTGGAAACACCATATATTTT. The gene calls are TRBV7-2 and TRBJ1-3; D is perhaps TRBD1 (5 bases). Trimming removed 0 bases at V and 3 bases at J, with 12 bases between. The length of the CDR3 is 16 residues. The germline V gene has CDR1 SGHTA and CDR2 FQGNSA.

Note on this clonotype: This may stem from a read error, because a much larger clone lies one nucleotide away. V usage is TRBV7-6 and J usage is TRBJ2-2; D is unresolved. With 5 bases removed from V and 6 bases from J, the gap between germline ends came to 16 bases. The CDR3 totals 15 residues. Germline CDR1 and CDR2: SGHVS and FNYEAQ. CDR3 residues: CASSGPDHNPGELFF. CDR3 nucleotides: TGTGCCAGCAGCGGGCCGGACCATAACCCCGGGGAGCTGTTTTTT. Drawing the rest from reference TRBV7-6 and TRBJ2-2, the complete variable domain is GAGVSQSPRYKVTKRGQDVALRCDPISGHVSLYWYRQALGQGPEFLTYFNYEAQQDKSGLPNDRFSAERPEGSISTLTIQRTEQRDSAMYRCASSGPDHNPGELFFGEGSRLTVL.

This clonotype was counted ten times or more. The rearrangement uses TRBV7-9 and TRBJ2-5, with 10 bases lining up with TRBD2. CDR3 length: 14 residues. Trimming at V came to 7 bases and at J to 1 base, leaving 3 bases not matched to a gene. Germline assignment: CDR1 SEHNR and CDR2 FQNEAQ (reference sequence). CDR3 sequence: CASNPSGGQETQYF. The CDR3 coding sequence is TGTGCCAGCAACCCTAGCGGGGGCCAAGAGACCCAGTACTTC.

This clonotype showed up just once. Given a much more abundant clone one base away, this may be a read error. The genes are TRBV5-1 and TRBJ1-6; tentative D call: TRBD1 (5 bases). Germline loops: CDR1 SGHRS, CDR2 YFSETQ. CDR3 length equals 17 residues. The CDR3 spells CAISLFLGQGRNSPLHF. CDR3 DNA: TGCGCCATCAGCTTATTCCTTGGGCAGGGCCGGAATTCACCCCTCCACTTT.

This clonotype was picked up many times. The V and J genes are TRBV4-3 and TRBJ1-6, with D possibly being TRBD1 (5 bases). The CDR3 loop spans 19 amino acids. V lost 3 bases and J 0 bases, leaving 18 bases between the germline ends. The V gene's germline CDR1 is LGHNA and CDR2 YSLEER. CDR3 nucleotide sequence: TGCGCCAGCAGCCAGAGTAGCAGGGCCTTCAGCTCCTATAATTCACCCCTCCACTTT. As protein: CASSQSSRAFSSYNSPLHF.

The chain employs TRBV6-5 and TRBJ2-3; TRBD2 matches at 12 bases. The J segment lost 2 bases and the V segment lost 7 bases, leaving 13 bases of the junction unmatched. Per the germline V gene, CDR1 is MNHEY and CDR2 is SVGAGI. This CDR3 contains 18 residues. This CDR3 is CASNRLAGVRGITDTQYF. The CDR3 coding sequence is TGTGCCAGCAATAGACTAGCGGGGGTACGAGGGATCACAGATACGCAGTATTTT.

The J gene is TRBJ2-6, the V gene TRBV7-3, with D possibly TRBD2 on 6 matching bases. The CDR3 runs 15 residues. V was pared by 3 bases and J by 7 bases, with 13 bases between. Per germline, CDR1 SGHTA and CDR2 FQGTGA. CDR3 amino acids: CASSLGGFDANVLTF. The CDR3 nucleotides read TGTGCCAGCAGCTTGGGGGGATTCGATGCCAACGTCCTGACTTTC.

At least ten counts were recorded for this clonotype. The genes are TRBV6-5 and TRBJ1-6; 7 nucleotides align to TRBD1. The CDR3 spans 15 residues. Germline V gene lookup returns CDR1 MNHEY and CDR2 SVGAGI. J lost 10 bases, V lost 6 bases, and 12 bases had no gene match. Here the CDR3 reads CASSPRGSFNSPLHF. The CDR3 DNA reads TGTGCCAGCAGCCCCAGGGGGAGCTTTAACTCACCCCTCCACTTT.

This clonotype was observed many times. This chain connects TRBV9 to TRBJ1-1; 11 nucleotides align to TRBD1. CDR1 SGDLS and CDR2 YYNGEE come from the germline V gene. Trimming cost V 3 bases and J 4 bases; bases outside gene matches: 5. The CDR3 has 15 residues. The CDR3 loop is CASSGGQGVATEAFF. As DNA, the CDR3 is TGTGCCAGCAGCGGGGGACAGGGGGTCGCCACTGAAGCTTTCTTT.

This clonotype has ten or more counts. J is TRBJ2-1 and V is TRBV4-1; the D gene could be TRBD1 or TRBD2 (6 bases each). The CDR3 extends over 16 amino acids. With 8 bases removed from V and 5 bases from J, the gap between germline ends came to 22 bases. Germline CDR1 is MGHRA and CDR2 is YSYEKL. The DNA of the CDR3 is TGCGCCAGCGGGGGGTCGGGGGCAGACCTAAACAATGAGCAGTTCTTC. Its protein product is CASGGSGADLNNEQFF.

This clonotype turned up a few times. J is TRBJ1-1 and V is TRBV5-1; no firm D call. There are 15 residues in the CDR3. The germline V gene encodes CDR1 SGHRS and CDR2 YFSETQ. Trimming left V 8 bases short and J 1 base short, with 18 bases between. The CDR3 is CASTALQTENTEAFF. As DNA, the CDR3 is TGCGCCAGTACCGCACTTCAAACAGAGAACACTGAAGCTTTCTTT. Variable domain in full (rest from reference TRBV5-1 and TRBJ1-1): KAGVTQTPRYLIKTRGQQVTLSCSPISGHRSVSWYQQTPGQGLQFLFEYFSETQRNKGNFPGRFSGRQFSNSRSEMNVSTLELGDSALYLCASTALQTENTEAFFGQGTRLTVV.